The clone carrying this T cell receptor beta chain has a single count. Original handling: Using reference gene primer amplification, nucleated cell counts were estimated. The table came from immunoSEQ multiplex PCR; TCRdb's copy has only in-frame clones and leaves some out. The D gene and trimming were derived from the DNA, and the V and J assignments and clone size from that table. The data show about 340,000 clones, with 87% seen just once and about 6% held by the top ten. These data are taken from a study of blood T cell repertoires in COVID-19. About the study: The samples span acute and convalescent COVID-19 from the United States, Italy and Spain. Sources were T cells, B-cell-depleted T cells, or PBMCs; the material itself was cDNA or gDNA.

The germline V and J ends were trimmed by 0 bases and 4 bases, with 9 bases remaining between them. Germline-derived CDR1 and CDR2 are LGHDT and YNNKEL (reference sequence). The CDR3 has 14 residues. Enrolled during active infection, Seattle patients were then followed longitudinally. Sequencing was carried out using peripheral blood. The receptor comes from a woman between 50 and 59 years old with COVID-19, enrolled during active disease. V usage is TRBV3-1 (or the pseudogene TRBV3-2) and J usage is TRBJ2-5; possible D gene TRBD1, 6 bases. Here the CDR3 DNA reads TGTGCCAGCAGCCAAGAGTCCAGGGGAGAGACCCAGTACTTC. It specifies CASSQESRGETQYF.